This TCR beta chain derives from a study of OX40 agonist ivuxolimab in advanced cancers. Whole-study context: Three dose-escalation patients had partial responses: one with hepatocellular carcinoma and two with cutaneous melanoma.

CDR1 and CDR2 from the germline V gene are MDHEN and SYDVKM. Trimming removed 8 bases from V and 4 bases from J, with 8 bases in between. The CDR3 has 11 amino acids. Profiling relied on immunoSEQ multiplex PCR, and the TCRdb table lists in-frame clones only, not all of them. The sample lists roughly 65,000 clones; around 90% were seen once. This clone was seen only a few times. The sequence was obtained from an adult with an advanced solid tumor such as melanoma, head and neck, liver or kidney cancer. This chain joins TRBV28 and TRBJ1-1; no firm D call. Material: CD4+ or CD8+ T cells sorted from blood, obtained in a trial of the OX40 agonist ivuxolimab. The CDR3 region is CASGVGTEAFF. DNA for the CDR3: TGTGCCAGCGGGGTGGGCACTGAAGCTTTCTTT.